The 20 T cell receptor beta chains below all came from one sample that was sequenced in a study of shared clonotypes between healthy human individuals (dated by TCRdb to 2019 to 2021). CD8 naive samples were obtained by positive selection for CCR7 among CD45RO-negative cells, yielding a CD45RA+CCR7+ population from which TemRA cells were excluded. The library was produced with the immunoSEQ multiplex PCR assay. TCRdb obtained this table from immuneACCESS and retained in-frame rearrangements with V and J assigned. These tables miss some clones; where compared with another copy, unresolved V genes account for less than half of the shortfall, and the remainder is unexplained. This sample holds about 580,000 clones; 98% were observed only once. The ten largest clones capture 0.3% of the sample. The sequencing sample was made of naive CD8+ T cells sorted from blood. In light of the paper, this sample's cell subset or site label describes: CD45RA+CCR7+. The origin of the receptors is a man aged 25-40 years in good health.

This chain uses TRBV6-1 with TRBJ2-7, with 12 nucleotides matching TRBD2. J lost 4 bases, V lost 4 bases, and 2 bases had no gene match. CDR1 is MNHNS and CDR2 is SASEGT in the germline V gene. The CDR3 consists of 14 residues. The CDR3 protein is CASSVGTSGYEQYF. The CDR3 region has the DNA TGTGCCAGCAGTGTCGGGACTAGCGGGTACGAGCAGTACTTC.

J is TRBJ2-3 and V is TRBV11-2, with D unclear. The CDR3 totals 13 residues. Germline-derived CDR1 and CDR2 are SGHAT and FQNNGV. Trimming removed 5 bases from V and 2 bases from J, with 8 bases in between. This CDR3 is CASSLRSTDTQYF. The CDR3 DNA reads as TGTGCCAGCAGCCTCCGTTCCACAGATACGCAGTATTTT.

The chain has TRBV5-1 and TRBJ1-2, with 7 bases matching TRBD1. CDR3 length equals 17 residues. The germline V gene encodes CDR1 SGHRS and CDR2 YFSETQ. Losses at the gene ends were 2 bases for V and 4 bases for J; bases not matched to a gene: 14. The CDR3 sequence: CASSLGYRGESIYGYTF. The CDR3 coding sequence is TGCGCCAGCAGCTTAGGGTACAGGGGTGAAAGTATCTATGGCTACACCTTC.

V gene TRBV7-9 combines with J gene TRBJ1-1; D unresolved. Between the trimmed V and J ends, which lost 5 bases and 0 bases, there was a span of 7 bases. The CDR3 has 13 amino acids. The germline gives CDR1 SEHNR, CDR2 FQNEAQ (reference sequence). CDR3 region: CASSQTVNTEAFF. CDR3 nucleotide sequence: TGTGCCAGCAGCCAAACAGTGAACACTGAAGCTTTCTTT.

The rearrangement uses TRBV28 and TRBJ2-5; D is ambiguous. CDR3 size: 11 residues. Trimming shortened V by 3 bases and J by 3 bases, and 2 bases separated the two germline ends. Looked up from germline, CDR1 is MDHEN and CDR2 is SYDVKM. As DNA, the CDR3 is TGTGCCAGCAGTTTTGAAGAGACCCAGTACTTC. It specifies CASSFEETQYF.

This chain links TRBV7-2 with TRBJ2-7; D uncertain. Per the germline V gene, CDR1 is SGHTA and CDR2 is FQGNSA. Trimming took 2 bases from V and 4 from J, leaving 9 bases between them. This CDR3 has 13 amino acids. The CDR3 nucleotides are TGTGCCAGCAGCTTAAGACTTCTATACGAGCAGTACTTC. Its protein product is CASSLRLLYEQYF.

The V and J genes are TRBV29-1 and TRBJ1-1, with D perhaps TRBD1 (6 bases). Germline V gene data show CDR1 as SQVTM and CDR2 as ANQGSEA. V was pared by 6 bases and J by 1 base, with 18 bases between. The CDR3 runs 15 residues. CDR3 in amino acids: CSVDFRGRGNTEAFF. CDR3 nucleotides: TGCAGCGTAGACTTTCGCGGCAGGGGGAACACTGAAGCTTTCTTT.

The rearrangement uses TRBV7-2 and TRBJ2-2, with D maybe TRBD2 (6 bases). CDR3 size: 15 residues. CDR1 is SGHTA and CDR2 is FQGNSA in the germline V gene. V was pared by 5 bases and J by 3 bases, with 13 bases between. The CDR3 loop is CASSTPGEYTGELFF. In DNA, the CDR3 is TGTGCCAGCAGCACCCCGGGAGAGTACACCGGGGAGCTGTTTTTT.

Only one count was recorded for this clone. The rearrangement links TRBV7-8 to TRBJ2-1, with D possibly matching TRBD2 (6 bases). Germline V lookup: CDR1 SGHVS, CDR2 FQNEAQ. The CDR3 sequence is 14 residues long. Deletions cut 1 base from V and 8 bases from J, with 12 bases between. In nucleotides, the CDR3 is TGTGCCAGCAGCTTAGGAAGCGGGCGGGATGAGCAGTTCTTC. It encodes CASSLGSGRDEQFF.

This chain joins TRBV27 and TRBJ1-5, with TRBD1 matching over 7 bases. The CDR3 consists of 14 residues. The trim removed 3 bases at V and 8 bases at J, leaving 7 bases unmatched. From germline, CDR1 is MNHEY and CDR2 SMNVEV (reference sequence). In DNA form, the CDR3 reads TGTGCCAGCAGTTTTCAGACAGGGTCAGAGCCCCAGCATTTT. Its protein is CASSFQTGSEPQHF.

The chain is built from TRBV7-2 and TRBJ2-1, with D perhaps TRBD2 (6 bases). This CDR3 spans 15 amino acids. From germline, CDR1 is SGHTA and CDR2 FQGNSA. V was clipped by 2 bases and J by 0 bases, with 8 bases between them. CDR3 nucleotide sequence: TGTGCCAGCAGCTTACTAGCGACCTCCTACAATGAGCAGTTCTTC. It is translated as CASSLLATSYNEQFF. Full variable domain (missing parts from reference TRBV7-2 and TRBJ2-1): GAGVSQSPSNKVTEKGKDVELRCDPISGHTALYWYRQSLGQGLEFLIYFQGNSAPDKSGLPSDRFSAERTGGSVSTLTIQRTQQEDSAVYLCASSLLATSYNEQFFGPGTRLTVL.

The rearrangement uses TRBV9 and TRBJ2-1; tentatively, D is TRBD2 (5 bases). From germline, CDR1 is SGDLS and CDR2 YYNGEE. Trimming removed 0 bases at V and 7 bases at J, with 17 bases between. The CDR3 contains 16 residues. CDR3 residues: CASSVEDGVRRNEQFF. CDR3 DNA: TGTGCCAGCAGCGTAGAAGATGGGGTTCGGAGGAATGAGCAGTTCTTC.

This chain connects TRBV5-4 to TRBJ2-3; tentatively, D is TRBD2 (6 bases). The V and J ends lost 6 bases and 2 bases respectively, with 10 bases between them. CDR1 SGHNT and CDR2 YYREEE come from the germline V gene (reference sequence). The CDR3 is made up of 13 amino acids. The CDR3 nucleotides are TGTGCCAGCACCGGGACTCTCACAGATACGCAGTATTTT. It specifies CASTGTLTDTQYF.

The chain employs TRBV2 and TRBJ1-1; possible D gene TRBD1, 6 bases. This CDR3 spans 12 amino acids. Germline loops: CDR1 SNHLY, CDR2 FYNNEI. Trimming left V 10 bases short and J 1 base short, with 10 bases between. The CDR3 loop reads CATKGGNTEAFF. The CDR3 nucleotides read TGTGCCACCAAGGGGGGGAACACTGAAGCTTTCTTT.

This CDR3 is CASSLETGVYNEQFF. In DNA, the CDR3 is TGTGCCAGCAGCTTGGAGACAGGCGTGTACAATGAGCAGTTCTTC. The J gene is TRBJ2-1, the V gene TRBV5-5; D possibly corresponds to TRBD1 (6 bases). The CDR3 sequence is 15 residues long. V lost 0 bases and J 4 bases, leaving 11 bases between the germline ends. From germline, CDR1 is SGHKS and CDR2 YYEKEE (reference sequence).

This clone came up a few times. The CDR3 is CASSRGEQNIQYF. As DNA, the CDR3 is TGTGCCAGCAGCAGGGGAGAACAAAACATTCAGTACTTC. The chain uses TRBV7-9 and TRBJ2-4; the D call may be TRBD1 or TRBD2 (5 bases each). This CDR3 is built from 13 residues. V was clipped by 5 bases and J by 5 bases, with 10 bases between them. Germline CDR1 and CDR2: SEHNR and FQNEAQ (reference sequence). Full variable domain (outside the CDR3, taken from reference TRBV7-9 and TRBJ2-4): DTGVSQNPRHKITKRGQNVTFRCDPISEHNRLYWYRQTLGQGPEFLTYFQNEAQLEKSRLLSDRFSAERPKGSFSTLEIQRTEQGDSAMYLCASSRGEQNIQYFGAGTRLSVL.

This chain connects TRBV11-2 to TRBJ2-3; D is uncertain. The V and J ends lost 5 bases and 7 bases respectively, with 4 bases between them. From germline, CDR1 is SGHAT and CDR2 FQNNGV. The CDR3 sequence is 10 residues long. The CDR3 loop is CASSAYTQYF. CDR3 sequence (DNA): TGTGCCAGCAGCGCGTATACGCAGTATTTT.

A single count supports this clone. The CDR3 reads CASSLEQGSQPQHF. As DNA, the CDR3 is TGCGCCAGCAGCTTGGAACAGGGGAGTCAGCCCCAGCATTTT. The gene calls are TRBV5-1 and TRBJ1-5, with TRBD1 matching over 7 bases. V lost 0 bases, J lost 6 bases, and 3 bases stayed unmatched. CDR3 length equals 14 residues. CDR1 is SGHRS, CDR2 YFSETQ, per germline.

The genes are TRBV7-9 and TRBJ2-1, with 9 nucleotides matching TRBD2. Losses at the gene ends were 6 bases for V and 1 base for J; bases not matched to a gene: 4. The CDR3 covers 15 residues. Germline CDR1 is SEHNR and CDR2 is FQNEAQ (reference sequence). The CDR3 DNA is TGTGCCAGCAGGCCGACTAGCGGATCCTACAATGAGCAGTTCTTC. This encodes CASRPTSGSYNEQFF.

This chain uses TRBV29-1 with TRBJ2-1; 7 nucleotides agree with TRBD2. This CDR3 is 14 amino acids long. CDR1 and CDR2 (germline): SQVTM, ANQGSEA. The ends lost 3 bases at V and 8 bases at J; junction bases unmatched: 10. The CDR3 nucleotides read TGCAGCGTTGAGGGGACTACCACATTTTATGAGCAGTTCTTC. Protein: CSVEGTTTFYEQFF.